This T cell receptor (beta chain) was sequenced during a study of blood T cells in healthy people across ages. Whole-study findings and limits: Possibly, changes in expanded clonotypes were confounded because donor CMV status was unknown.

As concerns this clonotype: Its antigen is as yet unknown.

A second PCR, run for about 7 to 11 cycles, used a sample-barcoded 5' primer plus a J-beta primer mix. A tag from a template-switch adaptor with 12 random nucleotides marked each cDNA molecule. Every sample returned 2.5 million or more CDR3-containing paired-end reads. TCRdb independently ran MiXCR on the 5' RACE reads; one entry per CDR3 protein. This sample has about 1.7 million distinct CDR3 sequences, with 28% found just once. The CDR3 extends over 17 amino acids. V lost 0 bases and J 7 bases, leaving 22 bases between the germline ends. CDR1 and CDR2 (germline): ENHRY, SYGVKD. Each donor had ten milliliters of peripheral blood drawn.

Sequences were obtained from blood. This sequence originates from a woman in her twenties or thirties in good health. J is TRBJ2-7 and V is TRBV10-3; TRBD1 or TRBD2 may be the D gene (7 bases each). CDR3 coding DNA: TGTGCCATCAGTGAGTCGGGGAGGGGGCCAAATTACAATGAGCAGTACTTC. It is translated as CAISESGRGPNYNEQYF.